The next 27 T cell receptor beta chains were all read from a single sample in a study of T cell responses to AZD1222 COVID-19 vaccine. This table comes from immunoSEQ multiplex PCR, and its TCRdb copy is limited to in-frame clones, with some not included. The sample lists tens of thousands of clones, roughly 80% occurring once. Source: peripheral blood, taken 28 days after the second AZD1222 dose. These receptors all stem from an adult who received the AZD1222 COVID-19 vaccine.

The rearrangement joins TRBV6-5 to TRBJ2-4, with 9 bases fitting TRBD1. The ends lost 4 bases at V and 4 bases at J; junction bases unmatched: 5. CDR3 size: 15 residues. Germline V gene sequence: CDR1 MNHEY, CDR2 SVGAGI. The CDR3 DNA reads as TGTGCCAGCAGTTCCCCGGGACAGGGTAAAAACATTCAGTACTTC. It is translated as CASSSPGQGKNIQYF.

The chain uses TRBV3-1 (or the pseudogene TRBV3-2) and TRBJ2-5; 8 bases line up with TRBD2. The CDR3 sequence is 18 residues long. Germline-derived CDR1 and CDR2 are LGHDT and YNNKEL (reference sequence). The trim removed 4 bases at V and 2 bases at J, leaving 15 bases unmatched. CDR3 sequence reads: CASSPTGVGGGRQETQYF. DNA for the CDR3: TGTGCCAGCAGCCCGACAGGAGTCGGGGGGGGGCGGCAAGAGACCCAGTACTTC.

The CDR3 DNA reads as TGTGCCAGCAGCCAAGGGGGACTAGCGGGGGTCACAGATACGCAGTATTTT. As protein: CASSQGGLAGVTDTQYF. The V call is TRBV3-1 (or the pseudogene TRBV3-2), the J call TRBJ2-3, with 14 bases identical to TRBD2. V shed 1 base, J shed 2 bases, and the junction held 2 bases outside the gene matches. Germline V gives CDR1 LGHDT, CDR2 YNNKEL (reference sequence). CDR3 size: 17 residues.

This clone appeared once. The CDR3 is CASFNAGLYTEAFF. DNA for the CDR3: TGTGCCAGTTTTAACGCGGGCCTATACACTGAAGCTTTCTTT. This chain links TRBV19 with TRBJ1-1; D ambiguous. Germline CDR1 LNHDA, CDR2 SQIVND (reference sequence). Between the trimmed V and J ends, which lost 8 bases and 3 bases, there was a span of 16 bases. This CDR3 region has 14 residues.

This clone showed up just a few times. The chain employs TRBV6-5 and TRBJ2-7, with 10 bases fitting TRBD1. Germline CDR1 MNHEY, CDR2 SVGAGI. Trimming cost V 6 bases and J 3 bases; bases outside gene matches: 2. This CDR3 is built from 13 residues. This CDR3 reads CASSGTGVYEQYF. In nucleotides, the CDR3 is TGTGCCAGCAGCGGGACAGGGGTCTACGAGCAGTACTTC.

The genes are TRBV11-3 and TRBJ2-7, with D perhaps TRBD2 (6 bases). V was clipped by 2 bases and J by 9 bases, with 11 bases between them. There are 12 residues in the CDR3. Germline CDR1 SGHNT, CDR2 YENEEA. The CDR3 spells CASSLWRGPQYF. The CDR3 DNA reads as TGTGCCAGCAGCTTATGGAGGGGCCCGCAGTACTTC. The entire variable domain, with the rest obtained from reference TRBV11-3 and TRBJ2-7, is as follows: EAGVVQSPRYKIIEKKQPVAFWCNPISGHNTLYWYLQNLGQGPELLIRYENEEAVDDSQLPKDRFSAERLKGVDSTLKIQPAELGDSAVYLCASSLWRGPQYFGPGTRLTVT.

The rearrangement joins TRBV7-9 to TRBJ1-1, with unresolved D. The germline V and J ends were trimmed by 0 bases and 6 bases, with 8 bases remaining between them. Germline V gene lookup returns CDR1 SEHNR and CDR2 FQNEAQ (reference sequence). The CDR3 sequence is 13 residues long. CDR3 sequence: CASSLARVAEAFF. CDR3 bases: TGTGCCAGCAGCTTAGCTAGAGTTGCTGAAGCTTTCTTT.

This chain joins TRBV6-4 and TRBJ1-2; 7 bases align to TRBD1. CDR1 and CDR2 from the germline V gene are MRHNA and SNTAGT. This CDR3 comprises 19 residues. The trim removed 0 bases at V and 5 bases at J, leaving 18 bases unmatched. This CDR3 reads CASSDSIQSRDRAFYGYTF. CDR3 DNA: TGTGCCAGCAGTGACTCGATCCAGTCCCGGGACAGAGCTTTTTATGGCTACACCTTC.

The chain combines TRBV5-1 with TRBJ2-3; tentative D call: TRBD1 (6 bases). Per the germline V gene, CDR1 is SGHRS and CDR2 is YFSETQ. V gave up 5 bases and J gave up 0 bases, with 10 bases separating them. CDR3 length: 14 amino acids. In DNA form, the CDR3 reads TGCGCCAGCAGGGTGAGGGGGAGCACAGATACGCAGTATTTT. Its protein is CASRVRGSTDTQYF.

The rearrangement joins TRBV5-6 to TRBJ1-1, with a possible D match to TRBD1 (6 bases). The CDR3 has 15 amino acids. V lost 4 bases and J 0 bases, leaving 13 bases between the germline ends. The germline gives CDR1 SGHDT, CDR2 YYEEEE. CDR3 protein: CASSPLDSMNTEAFF. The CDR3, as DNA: TGTGCCAGCAGCCCACTGGACAGCATGAACACTGAAGCTTTCTTT. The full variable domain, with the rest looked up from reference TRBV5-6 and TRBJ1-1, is DAGVTQSPTHLIKTRGQQVTLRCSPKSGHDTVSWYQQALGQGPQFIFQYYEEEERQRGNFPDRFSGHQFPNYSSELNVNALLLGDSALYLCASSPLDSMNTEAFFGQGTRLTVV.

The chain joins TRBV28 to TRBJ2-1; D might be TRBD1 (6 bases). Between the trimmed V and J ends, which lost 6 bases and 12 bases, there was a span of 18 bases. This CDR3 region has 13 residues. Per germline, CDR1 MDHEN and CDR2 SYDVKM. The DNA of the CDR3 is TGTGCCAGCAGGCAACAGGGATTACGGGGGCAGTTCTTC. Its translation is CASRQQGLRGQFF.

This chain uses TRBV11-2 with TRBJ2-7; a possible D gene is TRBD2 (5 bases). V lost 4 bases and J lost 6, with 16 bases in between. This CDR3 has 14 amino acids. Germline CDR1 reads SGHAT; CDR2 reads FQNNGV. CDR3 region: CASSSPGRGGEQYF. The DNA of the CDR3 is TGTGCCAGCAGCTCCCCGGGGAGAGGCGGCGAGCAGTACTTC.

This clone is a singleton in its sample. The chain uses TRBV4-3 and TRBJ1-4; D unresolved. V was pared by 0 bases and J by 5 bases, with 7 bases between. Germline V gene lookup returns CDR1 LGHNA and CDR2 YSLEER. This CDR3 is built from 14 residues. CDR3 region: CASSQEYGNEKLFF. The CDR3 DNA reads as TGCGCCAGCAGCCAAGAGTACGGCAATGAAAAACTGTTTTTT.

CDR3 protein: CASSLMPVLETQYF. As DNA, the CDR3 is TGTGCCAGCAGCTTAATGCCAGTCTTAGAGACCCAGTACTTC. V is TRBV11-2 and J is TRBJ2-5; D is ambiguous. This CDR3 has 14 residues. Germline CDR1 reads SGHAT; CDR2 reads FQNNGV. Trimming stripped 2 bases from V and 4 bases from J, with 11 bases between.

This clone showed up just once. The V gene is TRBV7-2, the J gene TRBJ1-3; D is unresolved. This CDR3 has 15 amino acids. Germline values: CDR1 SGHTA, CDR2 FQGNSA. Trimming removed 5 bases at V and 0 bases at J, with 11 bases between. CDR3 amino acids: CASSPSQISGNTIYF. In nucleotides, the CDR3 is TGTGCCAGCAGCCCGTCACAGATCTCTGGAAACACCATATATTTT.

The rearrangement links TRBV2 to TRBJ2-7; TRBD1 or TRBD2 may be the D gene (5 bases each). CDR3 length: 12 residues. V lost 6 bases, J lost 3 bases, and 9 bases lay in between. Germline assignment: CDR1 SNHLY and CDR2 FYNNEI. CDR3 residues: CASRGEIYEQYF. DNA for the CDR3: TGTGCCAGCAGGGGGGAGATCTACGAGCAGTACTTC.

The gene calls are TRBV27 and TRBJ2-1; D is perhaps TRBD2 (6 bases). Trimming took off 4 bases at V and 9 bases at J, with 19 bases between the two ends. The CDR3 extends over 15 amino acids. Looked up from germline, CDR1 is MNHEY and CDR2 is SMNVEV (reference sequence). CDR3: CASSWGDRATAEQFF. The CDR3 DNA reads TGTGCCAGCAGTTGGGGGGATAGGGCCACGGCTGAGCAGTTCTTC.

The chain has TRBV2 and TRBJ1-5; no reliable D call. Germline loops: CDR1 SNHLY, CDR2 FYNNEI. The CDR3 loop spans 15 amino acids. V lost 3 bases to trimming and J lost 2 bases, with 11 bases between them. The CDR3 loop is CASSERSGGNQPQHF. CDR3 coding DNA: TGTGCCAGCAGTGAGAGGTCAGGTGGCAATCAGCCCCAGCATTTT.

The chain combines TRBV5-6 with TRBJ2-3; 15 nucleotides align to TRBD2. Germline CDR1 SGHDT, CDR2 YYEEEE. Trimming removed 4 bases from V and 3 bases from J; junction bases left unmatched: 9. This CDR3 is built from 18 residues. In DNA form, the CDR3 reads TGTGCCAGCAGCAAGCAGGGGACTAGCGGGGGGTGGACAGATACGCAGTATTTT. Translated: CASSKQGTSGGWTDTQYF.

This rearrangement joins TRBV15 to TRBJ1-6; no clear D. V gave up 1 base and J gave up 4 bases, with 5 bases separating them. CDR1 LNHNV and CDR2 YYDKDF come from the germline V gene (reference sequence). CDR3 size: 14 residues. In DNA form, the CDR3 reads TGTGCCACCAGCAGAGGAGGATATAATTCACCCCTCCACTTT. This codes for CATSRGGYNSPLHF. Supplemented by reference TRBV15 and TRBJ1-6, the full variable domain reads DAMVIQNPRYQVTQFGKPVTLSCSQTLNHNVMYWYQQKSSQAPKLLFHYYDKDFNNEADTPDNFQSRRPNTSFCFLDIRSPGLGDTAMYLCATSRGGYNSPLHFGNGTRLTVT.

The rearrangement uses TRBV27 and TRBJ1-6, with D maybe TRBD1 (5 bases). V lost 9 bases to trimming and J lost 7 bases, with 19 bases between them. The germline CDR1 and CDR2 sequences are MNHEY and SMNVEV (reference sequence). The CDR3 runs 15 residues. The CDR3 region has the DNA TGTGCCAGTGCCCAGGGTTTGGGGATCAATTCACCCCTCCACTTT. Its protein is CASAQGLGINSPLHF.

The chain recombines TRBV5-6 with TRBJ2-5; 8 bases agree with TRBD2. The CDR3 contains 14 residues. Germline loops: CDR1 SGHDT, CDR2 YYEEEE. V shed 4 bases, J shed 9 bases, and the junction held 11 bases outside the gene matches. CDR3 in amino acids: CASSAGTSWEAQYF. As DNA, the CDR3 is TGTGCCAGCAGCGCAGGGACTAGTTGGGAGGCCCAGTACTTC.

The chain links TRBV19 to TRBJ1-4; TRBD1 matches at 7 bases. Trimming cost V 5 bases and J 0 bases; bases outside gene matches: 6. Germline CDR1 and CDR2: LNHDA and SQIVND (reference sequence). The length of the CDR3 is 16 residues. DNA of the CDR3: TGTGCCAGTAGTTTGGACAGGACCGCAACTAATGAAAAACTGTTTTTT. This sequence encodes CASSLDRTATNEKLFF.

CDR3 protein: CASSEDRYRALTRGYTF. CDR3 in DNA: TGTGCCAGCAGCGAGGACAGATACCGGGCGCTGACGAGAGGCTACACCTTC. This chain connects TRBV11-2 to TRBJ1-2; possibly TRBD1 for D (6 bases). The CDR3 loop spans 17 amino acids. Germline V gene sequence: CDR1 SGHAT, CDR2 FQNNGV. V was pared by 5 bases and J by 8 bases, with 27 bases between.

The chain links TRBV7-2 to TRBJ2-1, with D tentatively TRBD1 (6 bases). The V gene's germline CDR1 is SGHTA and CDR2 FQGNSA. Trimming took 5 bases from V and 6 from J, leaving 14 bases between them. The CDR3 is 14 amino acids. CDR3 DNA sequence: TGTGCCAGCAGCCCACAGGGTTATGGCAATGAGCAGTTCTTC. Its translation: CASSPQGYGNEQFF.

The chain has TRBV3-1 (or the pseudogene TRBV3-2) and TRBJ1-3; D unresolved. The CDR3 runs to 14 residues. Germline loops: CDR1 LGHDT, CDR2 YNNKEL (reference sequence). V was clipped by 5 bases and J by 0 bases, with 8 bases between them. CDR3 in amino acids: CASSDMSSGNTIYF. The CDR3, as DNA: TGTGCCAGCAGCGATATGAGCTCTGGAAACACCATATATTTT.

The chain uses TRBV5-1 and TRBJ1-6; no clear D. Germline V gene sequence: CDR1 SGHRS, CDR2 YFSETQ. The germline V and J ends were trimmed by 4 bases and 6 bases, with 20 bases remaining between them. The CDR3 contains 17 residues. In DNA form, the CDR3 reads TGCGCCAGCAGCCAAGTTCAAGGACTCAACCTTAATTCACCCCTCCACTTT. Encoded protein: CASSQVQGLNLNSPLHF. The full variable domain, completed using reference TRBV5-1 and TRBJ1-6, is KAGVTQTPRYLIKTRGQQVTLSCSPISGHRSVSWYQQTPGQGLQFLFEYFSETQRNKGNFPGRFSGRQFSNSRSEMNVSTLELGDSALYLCASSQVQGLNLNSPLHFGNGTRLTVT.